The entry that follows covers one T cell receptor beta chain sequence. Cohorts were determined from participant-reported clinical history. The data derive from a study of blood T cell repertoires in COVID-19. Study information: The United States, Italy and Spain supplied acute and convalescent COVID-19 samples. Sources were T cells, B-cell-depleted T cells, or PBMCs; the material itself was cDNA or gDNA.

In the original analysis: Reference gene primer amplification yielded estimated nucleated cell counts. Sequencing was performed with immunoSEQ multiplex PCR; in TCRdb, only in-frame clones are kept and a portion is missing. V, J and clone size were drawn from that table, and D and trimming were deduced from the DNA. Of some 250,000 clones listed, approximately 91% are singletons. Material for sequencing was PBMCs or T cells enriched from blood (not recorded which). This TCR came from a human donor in a cohort exposed to, infected with or recovered from COVID-19 (not recorded which). The donor label of this sample is uncertain.

As DNA, the CDR3 is TGTGCCAGCAGCCCATCGGGACTACCGAACACCGGGGAGCTGTTTTTT. Protein sequence: CASSPSGLPNTGELFF. The genes are TRBV9 and TRBJ2-2, with TRBD2 matching 7 bases. The CDR3 totals 16 residues. The germline V gene encodes CDR1 SGDLS and CDR2 YYNGEE. V lost 4 bases, J lost 0 bases, and 6 bases stayed unmatched.